This T cell receptor (beta chain) was recovered during a study of beta chain features in type 1 diabetes. Study-wide results and limits: People with Type 1 diabetes carried modestly yet significantly shorter TCRB CDR3s in all four CD4+ subsets.

The CDR3 contains 15 residues. The junction had 6 bases not matched to a gene; V was cut back by 3 bases and J by 7 bases. Per the germline V gene, CDR1 is LNHDA and CDR2 is SQIVND (reference sequence). As concerns this clone: Its specificity is not known.

Expressed TCRB transcripts were sequenced because the entire RNA isolate underwent reverse transcription. Sequencing of naive, central memory and regulatory T cell samples gave an average of about 3.7 million reads. Assay: immunoSEQ multiplex PCR; the TCRdb copy retains only in-frame clones and omits some. The data contain hundreds of thousands of clones, less than 9.5% of them singletons. The sequence was obtained from a woman aged 18-30 years in good health. The V call is TRBV19, the J call TRBJ2-1; 10 nucleotides match TRBD2. What was sequenced was central memory CD4+ T cells from blood. The CDR3 loop is CASSIVVAGGNEQFF. The CDR3 DNA reads TGTGCCAGTAGTATTGTGGTAGCGGGAGGTAATGAGCAGTTCTTC.